Listed below are T cell receptor beta chains from one sample, sequenced in a study of Ad26.COV2.S vaccination and SARS-CoV-2 variants. Sequencing used immunoSEQ multiplex PCR; TCRdb keeps in-frame clones, though not all of them. The sample lists 400,000 to 450,000 clones; about nine tenths were seen once. The sample was peripheral blood, taken in a trial of Ad26.COV2.S vaccine versus placebo. The receptors derive from a person between 18 and 59 years old who received the Ad26.COV2.S COVID-19 vaccine or a placebo. The CDR3 runs from the conserved cysteine through the conserved F or W.

V	CDR3
TRBV3-1/TRBV3-2	CASSQDRQGVATDTQYF
TRBV29-1	CSAGRGLGGYTF
TRBV19	CASSPRGGTEAFF
TRBV7-9	CASSLNSNQPQHF
TRBV9	CASSPHPGAQYF
TRBV7-2	CASSWNSGGGYEQYF
TRBV25-1	CASTRDQGNIQYF
TRBV6-5	CASSYKNFYEQYF
TRBV28	CASAGRTGMNTEAFF
TRBV7-2	CASSWGQPYEQYF
TRBV6-5	CASSYGGGRKDGYTF
TRBV6-5	CASSYWRGSTNEKLFF
TRBV6-2/TRBV6-3	CASSYGRSGQGLYSNQPQHF
TRBV27	CASSPGQGVSGANVLTF
TRBV27	CASSRQVTVYEQYF
TRBV27	CASSFGAGFGNTIYF
TRBV19	CASSSWPAFNQPQHF
TRBV2	CASSEPTNGGGTDTQYF
TRBV13	CASSLRSGWANEQFF
TRBV3-1/TRBV3-2	CASSQGQETQYF
TRBV7-8	CASSSYSLGSVTQYF
TRBV19	CASRSRSTNEKLFF
TRBV9	CASSVPTTSGSTDTQYF
TRBV9	CASSVTGNSGNTIYF
TRBV9	CASSVDEAPNYGYTF
TRBV4-1	CASSPQGIQPQHF
TRBV28	CASSSATGDYGYTF
TRBV28	CASREGDREAHEQYF
TRBV11-2	CASRRPGQGGKYSGYEQYF
TRBV11-2	CASTRDRVVGELFF
TRBV6-1	CASSEAPRASGNTGELFF
TRBV4-3	CASSHYPGGRVGELFF
TRBV6-1	CASSEVSGAAEAFF
TRBV5-3	CARSLFPGNTEAFF
TRBV6-2/TRBV6-3	CASSYSGDQPQHF
TRBV11-3	CASSHDGRNTGELFF
TRBV27	CASSYSSVYNEQFF
TRBV6-2/TRBV6-3	CASSLTSGAPADTQYF
TRBV3-1/TRBV3-2	CASSQLSGTIYF
TRBV6-6	CASRIPRSGANVLTF
TRBV13	CASSPGPSGGADTQYF
TRBV7-2	CASSKLAGASTGELFF
TRBV29-1	CSVDRNSNTEAFF
TRBV28	CASSKGRDDYGYTF
TRBV6-4	CASSDGGSGANVLTF